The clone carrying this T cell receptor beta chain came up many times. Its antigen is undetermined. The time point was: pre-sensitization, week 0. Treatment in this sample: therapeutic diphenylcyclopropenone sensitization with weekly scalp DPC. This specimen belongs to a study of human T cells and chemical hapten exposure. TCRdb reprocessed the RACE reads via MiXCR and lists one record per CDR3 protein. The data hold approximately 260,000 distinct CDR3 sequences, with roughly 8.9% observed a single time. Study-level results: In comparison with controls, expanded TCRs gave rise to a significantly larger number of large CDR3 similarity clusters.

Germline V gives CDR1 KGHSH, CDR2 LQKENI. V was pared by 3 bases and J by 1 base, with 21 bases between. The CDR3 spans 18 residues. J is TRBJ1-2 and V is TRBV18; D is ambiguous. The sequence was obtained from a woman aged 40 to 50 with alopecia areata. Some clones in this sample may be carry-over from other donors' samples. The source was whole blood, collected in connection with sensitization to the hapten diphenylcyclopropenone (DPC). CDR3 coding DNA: TGTGCCAGCTCACCCTTCTCCGATCAAACTATGTATAACTATGGCTACACCTTC. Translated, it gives CASSPFSDQTMYNYGYTF. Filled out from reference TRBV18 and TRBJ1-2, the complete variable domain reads NAGVMQNPRHLVRRRGQEARLRCSPMKGHSHVYWYRQLPEEGLKFMVYLQKENIIDESGMPKERFSAEFPKEGPSILRIQQVVRGDSAAYFCASSPFSDQTMYNYGYTFGSGTRLTVV.